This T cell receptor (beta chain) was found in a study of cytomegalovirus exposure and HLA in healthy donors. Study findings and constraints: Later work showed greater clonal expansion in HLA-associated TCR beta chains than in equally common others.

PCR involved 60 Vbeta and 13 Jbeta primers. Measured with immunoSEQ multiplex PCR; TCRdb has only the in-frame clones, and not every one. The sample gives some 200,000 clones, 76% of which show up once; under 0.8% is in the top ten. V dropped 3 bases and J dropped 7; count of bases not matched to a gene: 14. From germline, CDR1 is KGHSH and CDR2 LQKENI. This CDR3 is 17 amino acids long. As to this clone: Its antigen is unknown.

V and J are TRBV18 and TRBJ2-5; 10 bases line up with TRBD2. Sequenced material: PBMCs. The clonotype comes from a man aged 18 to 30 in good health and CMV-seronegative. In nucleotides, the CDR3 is TGTGCCAGCTCACCCGGGCCCGGGACTAGCGACCCTTGGACCCAGTACTTC. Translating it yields CASSPGPGTSDPWTQYF. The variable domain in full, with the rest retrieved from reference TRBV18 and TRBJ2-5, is NAGVMQNPRHLVRRRGQEARLRCSPMKGHSHVYWYRQLPEEGLKFMVYLQKENIIDESGMPKERFSAEFPKEGPSILRIQQVVRGDSAAYFCASSPGPGTSDPWTQYFGPGTRLLVL.